This T cell receptor beta chain was profiled in a study of blood T cell repertoires in COVID-19. The overall study: Sites across the United States, Italy and Spain contributed samples from acute and convalescent COVID-19.

The V gene lost 3 bases and the J gene lost 0 bases, with 9 bases spanning the gap. CDR1 is MDHEN, CDR2 SYDVKM, per germline. This CDR3 is built from 15 residues. The method was immunoSEQ multiplex PCR; TCRdb's version includes in-frame clones alone and lacks a portion of them. Of about 93,000 clones in the sample, roughly 85% were seen once. The sample was peripheral blood. The chain recombines TRBV28 with TRBJ1-5; D is perhaps TRBD1 (5 bases). This clonotype was obtained from a human donor in a cohort sampled during active COVID-19. The DNA of the CDR3 is TGTGCCAGCAGTTTCGGAGGGGTTAGCAATCAGCCCCAGCATTTT. This codes for CASSFGGVSNQPQHF.